The 21 T cell receptor beta chains given below trace back to one sample, sequenced in a study of blood T cell repertoires in COVID-19. Sequenced by immunoSEQ multiplex PCR; TCRdb stores in-frame clones only, minus some. The data show 290,000 or so clones, 82% seen once. The specimen was PBMCs or T cells enriched from blood (not recorded which). These receptors all stem from a man in his forties who had been exposed to COVID-19.

This chain links TRBV12-3 or TRBV12-4 with TRBJ1-1; D is ambiguous. The CDR3 has 11 residues. V lost 5 bases, J lost 4 bases, and 5 bases lay in between. CDR3 DNA sequence: TGTGCCAGCAGTCGTCGCACTGAAGCTTTCTTT. Translating it yields CASSRRTEAFF.

V usage is TRBV6-5 and J usage is TRBJ1-1, with D maybe TRBD1 (6 bases). Trimming shortened V by 6 bases and J by 4 bases, and 12 bases separated the two germline ends. The CDR3 extends over 13 amino acids. The germline CDR1 and CDR2 sequences are MNHEY and SVGAGI. The CDR3: CASRSTGITEAFF. The CDR3 DNA sequence: TGTGCCAGCAGGTCAACAGGGATCACTGAAGCTTTCTTT.

This chain uses TRBV5-1 with TRBJ2-7; maybe TRBD1 (6 bases). Per the germline V gene, CDR1 is SGHRS and CDR2 is YFSETQ. This CDR3 comprises 15 residues. With 4 bases removed from V and 4 bases from J, the gap between germline ends came to 18 bases. CDR3 loop: CASSRLTGASYEQYF. CDR3 nucleotide sequence: TGCGCCAGCAGCCGACTGACAGGAGCTTCGTACGAGCAGTACTTC.

The sample holds one count of this clone. The chain recombines TRBV5-1 with TRBJ1-1; D remains unclear. Germline V CDR1 and CDR2: SGHRS, YFSETQ. The CDR3 extends over 12 amino acids. V lost 1 base to trimming and J lost 11 bases, with 12 bases between them. CDR3 coding DNA: TGCGCCAGCAGCTTGTCGGGAGAGAGGGCTTTCTTT. This codes for CASSLSGERAFF. The whole variable domain, remainder taken from reference TRBV5-1 and TRBJ1-1, is KAGVTQTPRYLIKTRGQQVTLSCSPISGHRSVSWYQQTPGQGLQFLFEYFSETQRNKGNFPGRFSGRQFSNSRSEMNVSTLELGDSALYLCASSLSGERAFFGQGTRLTVV.

This clone was recorded only once. The chain employs TRBV11-3 and TRBJ2-1; 8 nucleotides match TRBD2. The ends lost 1 base at V and 12 bases at J; junction bases unmatched: 14. Germline CDR1 SGHNT, CDR2 YENEEA. The CDR3 totals 16 residues. CDR3 nucleotide sequence: TGTGCCAGCAGCTTAGCAGCGGGAGTCTCACAATTTGGGCAGTTCTTC. It translates to CASSLAAGVSQFGQFF.

The chain carries TRBV2 and TRBJ2-7; maybe TRBD1 (7 bases). The CDR3 is made up of 13 amino acids. Trimming took 6 bases from V and 3 from J, leaving 12 bases between them. Germline assignment: CDR1 SNHLY and CDR2 FYNNEI. The CDR3 loop is CASRQGRDYEQYF. Here the CDR3 DNA reads TGTGCCAGCAGACAGGGGCGGGACTACGAGCAGTACTTC.

The chain joins TRBV4-1 to TRBJ2-7; D is undetermined. Germline values: CDR1 MGHRA, CDR2 YSYEKL. The CDR3 has 17 amino acids. V lost 0 bases and J lost 2, with 17 bases in between. The CDR3 region is CASSQDWVAPLAYEQYF. The CDR3 nucleotides read TGCGCCAGCAGCCAAGACTGGGTAGCTCCTCTCGCCTACGAGCAGTACTTC.

This chain links TRBV13 with TRBJ2-4; D possibly corresponds to TRBD1 (5 bases). Trimming cost V 8 bases and J 5 bases, with 13 bases left between them. CDR3 length: 13 amino acids. The germline V gene has CDR1 PRHDT and CDR2 FYEKMQ (reference sequence). The DNA of the CDR3 is TGTGCCAGCGAATCTTGGACACAAAACATTCAGTACTTC. Encoded protein: CASESWTQNIQYF. Variable domain in full (rest from reference TRBV13 and TRBJ2-4): AAGVIQSPRHLIKEKRETATLKCYPIPRHDTVYWYQQGPGQDPQFLISFYEKMQSDKGSIPDRFSAQQFSDYHSELNMSSLELGDSALYFCASESWTQNIQYFGAGTRLSVL.

V gene TRBV7-8 combines with J gene TRBJ1-5, with D perhaps matching TRBD1 (6 bases). The V end lost 5 bases, the J end lost 0 bases, and 17 bases lay between the germline ends. Looked up from germline, CDR1 is SGHVS and CDR2 is FQNEAQ. The CDR3 contains 17 residues. CDR3 bases: TGTGCCAGCAGCCCAGGCGGACAGTTAGATAGCAATCAGCCCCAGCATTTT. Its translation is CASSPGGQLDSNQPQHF.

V and J are TRBV5-1 and TRBJ1-3, with 7 nucleotides matching TRBD1. The CDR3 loop spans 16 amino acids. After removal of 0 bases from V and 0 bases from J, the junction contained 3 bases not matched to a gene. Germline values: CDR1 SGHRS, CDR2 YFSETQ. The CDR3, as DNA: TGCGCCAGCAGCTTGGGGGGGACAGACTCTGGAAACACCATATATTTT. Translating gives CASSLGGTDSGNTIYF.

V usage is TRBV18 and J usage is TRBJ1-5; TRBD1 aligns across 9 bases. V dropped 1 base and J dropped 8; count of bases not matched to a gene: 6. CDR1 is KGHSH and CDR2 is LQKENI in the germline V gene. This CDR3 is 15 amino acids long. Written as DNA, the CDR3 is TGTGCCAGCTCACCACTACAGGGGGCGCGGGAGCCCCAGCATTTT. It is translated as CASSPLQGAREPQHF.

The rearrangement joins TRBV18 to TRBJ1-3; D is perhaps TRBD1 (5 bases). Germline CDR1 is KGHSH and CDR2 is LQKENI. The CDR3 totals 13 residues. V shed 8 bases and J shed 4 bases, with 12 bases lying between them. The CDR3 DNA is TGTGCCAGCCACAGGTTTGCGGGAAACACCATATATTTT. Its translation is CASHRFAGNTIYF.

The sample holds one count of this clone. CDR3 in amino acids: CASSLPPGYTQYF. In nucleotides, the CDR3 is TGTGCCAGCAGCTTGCCTCCGGGATATACGCAGTATTTT. The chain carries TRBV11-2 and TRBJ2-3, with a weak D call TRBD2 (5 bases). This CDR3 spans 13 amino acids. The V gene's germline CDR1 is SGHAT and CDR2 FQNNGV. V was pared by 3 bases and J by 7 bases, with 11 bases between. Together with reference TRBV11-2 and TRBJ2-3, the CDR3 gives the full variable domain: EAGVAQSPRYKIIEKRQSVAFWCNPISGHATLYWYQQILGQGPKLLIQFQNNGVVDDSQLPKDRFSAERLKGVDSTLKIQPAKLEDSAVYLCASSLPPGYTQYFGPGTRLTVL.

The V call is TRBV3-1 (or the pseudogene TRBV3-2), the J call TRBJ2-2; D unresolved. This CDR3 spans 14 amino acids. In germline, CDR1 is LGHDT, CDR2 YNNKEL (reference sequence). Trimming took off 2 bases at V and 4 bases at J, with 8 bases between the two ends. The CDR3 DNA follows: TGTGCCAGCAGCCAAAACGCAGTCACCGGGGAGCTGTTTTTT. Amino acids: CASSQNAVTGELFF.

A note on this clone: Distinct nucleotide sequences in the sample also encode this CDR3. J is TRBJ1-3 and V is TRBV6-5; the D is unclear. Germline V gene lookup returns CDR1 MNHEY and CDR2 SVGAGI. With 0 bases removed from V and 0 bases from J, the gap between germline ends came to 9 bases. CDR3 length: 16 amino acids. Here the CDR3 reads CASSYSQAYSGNTIYF. As DNA, the CDR3 is TGTGCCAGCAGTTACTCGCAGGCTTACTCTGGAAACACCATATATTTT.

In this sample, this clone turned up once. Other DNA sequences in this specimen translate into the identical CDR3. The gene calls are TRBV29-1 and TRBJ1-1; D is uncertain. The CDR3 covers 13 residues. CDR1 and CDR2 (germline): SQVTM, ANQGSEA. Trimming shortened V by 1 base and J by 1 base, and 7 bases separated the two germline ends. For the CDR3, the DNA is TGCAGCGTTGAAGGTCAGGCGAACACTGAAGCTTTCTTT. Residues: CSVEGQANTEAFF.

The V and J genes are TRBV20-1 and TRBJ2-1; D remains unclear. Germline assignment: CDR1 DFQATT and CDR2 SNEGSKA (reference sequence). The CDR3 covers 11 residues. Trimming stripped 5 bases from V and 8 bases from J, with 10 bases between. The CDR3 region is CSAAKKHEQFF. In nucleotides, the CDR3 is TGCAGTGCTGCGAAGAAGCATGAGCAGTTCTTC.

V gene TRBV19 combines with J gene TRBJ2-1, with TRBD2 identical over 8 bases. Germline CDR1 is LNHDA and CDR2 is SQIVND (reference sequence). This CDR3 is built from 16 residues. V gave up 3 bases and J gave up 2 bases; unmatched junction bases: 6. CDR3 sequence (DNA): TGTGCCAGTAGTATGATGAGCGGGAGAACCTACAATGAGCAGTTCTTC. Encoded protein: CASSMMSGRTYNEQFF.

This clone is a singleton in its sample. V is TRBV5-3 and J is TRBJ1-5; D not certain. TRBV5-3 is marked as an open reading frame, function uncertain. V lost 1 base and J 5 bases, leaving 13 bases between the germline ends. This CDR3 contains 15 residues. CDR3 nucleotide sequence: TGTGCCAGAAGCTTGAGTAGGAGGTGGGATCAGCCCCAGCATTTT. Protein product: CARSLSRRWDQPQHF.

The count of this clone is one. CDR3 amino acids: CASSALSSTDTQYF. CDR3 DNA sequence: TGTGCCAGCAGCGCTTTATCTAGCACAGATACGCAGTATTTT. The J gene is TRBJ2-3, the V gene TRBV9; D remains unclear. V was clipped by 3 bases and J by 0 bases, with 8 bases between them. Looked up from germline, CDR1 is SGDLS and CDR2 is YYNGEE. The CDR3 sequence is 14 residues long.

The chain is built from TRBV7-9 and TRBJ1-2; D perhaps matches TRBD1 (6 bases). There are 15 residues in the CDR3. Trimming stripped 4 bases from V and 5 bases from J, with 17 bases between. Germline lookup yields CDR1 SEHNR and CDR2 FQNEAQ (reference sequence). The CDR3, as DNA: TGTGCCAGCAGCTGGGACACCGAACCTCTATATGGCTACACCTTC. Its translation is CASSWDTEPLYGYTF.